The next 32 T cell receptor beta chains were all read from a single sample in a study of blood T cell repertoires in COVID-19. Measured with immunoSEQ multiplex PCR; TCRdb has only the in-frame clones, and not every one. The repertoire includes about 140,000 clones, approximately 85% of them detected once, and about 4.2% sits in the top ten. The sample taken for sequencing was peripheral blood. Receptor source: a woman of 80 years or more with acute or convalescent COVID-19.

The rearrangement uses TRBV7-2 and TRBJ2-7; 9 bases map to TRBD2. The V and J ends lost 5 bases and 0 bases, in that order; junction bases with no gene match: 8. The CDR3 contains 16 residues. Germline V gives CDR1 SGHTA, CDR2 FQGNSA. The chain's CDR3 is CASSLRAGGDSYEQYF. Written as DNA, the CDR3 is TGTGCCAGCAGCCTGCGAGCGGGGGGCGACTCCTACGAGCAGTACTTC.

V is TRBV3-1 (or the pseudogene TRBV3-2) and J is TRBJ2-5, with D hard to call. The ends were cut back, 1 base at V and 0 bases at J, with 6 bases in the middle. The CDR3 contains 14 residues. From germline, CDR1 is LGHDT and CDR2 YNNKEL (reference sequence). In DNA form, the CDR3 reads TGTGCCAGCAGCCAAGTAATGTACCAAGAGACCCAGTACTTC. Translated: CASSQVMYQETQYF.

CDR3 coding DNA: TGTGCCAGCAGCAACGCGGGGGGGGAAAACATTCAGTACTTC. Translation gives CASSNAGGENIQYF. J is TRBJ2-4 and V is TRBV21-1; TRBD2 was called by the table and not checked on the DNA. TRBV21-1 is an annotated pseudogene. CDR3 size: 14 residues.

The rearrangement uses TRBV6-5 and TRBJ1-3, with a tentative D call TRBD1 (5 bases). V lost 6 bases and J lost 4, with 16 bases in between. Looked up from germline, CDR1 is MNHEY and CDR2 is SVGAGI. This CDR3 region has 15 residues. This CDR3 is CASSQSTGGGNTIYF. The CDR3 DNA follows: TGTGCCAGCAGCCAGAGTACAGGCGGCGGAAACACCATATATTTT.

The rearrangement uses TRBV6-5 and TRBJ1-1; 12 bases agree with TRBD1. This CDR3 is built from 14 residues. Germline V CDR1 and CDR2: MNHEY, SVGAGI. The V and J ends lost 6 bases and 3 bases, in that order; junction bases with no gene match: 2. The CDR3 sequence is CASRGQGAYTEAFF. Here the CDR3 DNA reads TGTGCCAGCAGGGGACAGGGGGCTTACACTGAAGCTTTCTTT.

The chain couples TRBV7-8 to TRBJ2-1; D might be TRBD2 (6 bases). The CDR3 loop spans 14 amino acids. V gave up 1 base and J gave up 8 bases, with 12 bases separating them. Germline values: CDR1 SGHVS, CDR2 FQNEAQ. CDR3 coding DNA: TGTGCCAGCAGCTTAGTAGGCGGGAACGATGAGCAGTTCTTC. This sequence encodes CASSLVGGNDEQFF.

The chain combines TRBV9 with TRBJ2-1, with 7 positions matching TRBD1. J was trimmed by 5 bases and V by 4 bases; bases with no gene match: 3. Per the germline V gene, CDR1 is SGDLS and CDR2 is YYNGEE. CDR3 size: 13 residues. The CDR3 loop reads CASSWDSNNEQFF. In DNA form, the CDR3 reads TGTGCCAGCAGCTGGGACAGTAACAATGAGCAGTTCTTC.

The chain uses TRBV2 and TRBJ2-3; 10 bases are shared with TRBD2. J gave up 6 bases and V 7 bases, and 7 bases lay outside the gene matches. CDR3 size: 14 residues. In germline, CDR1 is SNHLY, CDR2 FYNNEI. CDR3 sequence: CASKSGRALDTQYF. The DNA for the CDR3 is TGTGCCAGCAAAAGCGGGAGGGCCCTCGATACGCAGTATTTT.

V is TRBV21-1 and J is TRBJ2-3; the table's D call TRBD1 went unverified against the DNA. TRBV21-1 represents a pseudogene. CDR3 length: 18 residues. DNA for the CDR3: TGTGCCAGCACCAATACCTCACCGGGACAGGGGAGATCAGATACGCAGTATTTT. Translation gives CASTNTSPGQGRSDTQYF.

The chain links TRBV28 to TRBJ2-3, with D maybe TRBD2 (6 bases). The germline V gene encodes CDR1 MDHEN and CDR2 SYDVKM. This CDR3 is 17 amino acids long. Trimming cost V 2 bases and J 6 bases, with 21 bases left between them. The CDR3 coding sequence is TGTGCCAGCAGTTTAAGCAGCGGGCGTAGGGGTAGGGATACGCAGTATTTT. It yields the protein CASSLSSGRRGRDTQYF.

This chain links TRBV7-9 with TRBJ2-7; 8 bases line up with TRBD2. Trimming at V came to 4 bases and at J to 7 bases, leaving 9 bases not matched to a gene. Germline V CDR1 and CDR2: SEHNR, FQNEAQ (reference sequence). The CDR3 is 14 residues long. CDR3: CASSSRAGAGEQYF. In nucleotides, the CDR3 is TGTGCCAGCAGCTCGAGAGCGGGAGCGGGAGAGCAGTACTTC. Complete variable domain (other parts from reference TRBV7-9 and TRBJ2-7): DTGVSQNPRHKITKRGQNVTFRCDPISEHNRLYWYRQTLGQGPEFLTYFQNEAQLEKSRLLSDRFSAERPKGSFSTLEIQRTEQGDSAMYLCASSSRAGAGEQYFGPGTRLTVT.

The chain combines TRBV19 with TRBJ2-3; a weak D match, TRBD1 (6 bases). Deletions cut 4 bases from V and 5 bases from J, with 10 bases between. This CDR3 spans 13 amino acids. Germline loops: CDR1 LNHDA, CDR2 SQIVND (reference sequence). The CDR3 spells CASSNRAIDTQYF. DNA for the CDR3: TGTGCCAGTAGTAACAGGGCCATAGATACGCAGTATTTT. Full variable domain (remainder filled in from reference TRBV19 and TRBJ2-3): DGGITQSPKYLFRKEGQNVTLSCEQNLNHDAMYWYRQDPGQGLRLIYYSQIVNDFQKGDIAEGYSVSREKKESFPLTVTSAQKNPTAFYLCASSNRAIDTQYFGPGTRLTVL.

This clone was counted once. J is TRBJ2-2 and V is TRBV24-1; 7 bases align to TRBD2. This CDR3 has 17 amino acids. Germline V gives CDR1 KGHDR, CDR2 SFDVKD. V lost 7 bases to trimming and J lost 0 bases; unmatched junction nucleotides: 10. CDR3: CATRPTAGPSNTGELFF. DNA for the CDR3: TGTGCCACCAGACCTACAGCGGGGCCCTCGAACACCGGGGAGCTGTTTTTT.

J is TRBJ1-2 and V is TRBV7-8; D gene ambiguous. V was cut by 2 bases and J by 0 bases, with 13 bases left in between. The CDR3 runs to 16 residues. The V gene's germline CDR1 is SGHVS and CDR2 FQNEAQ. The CDR3 nucleotides are TGTGCCAGCAGCTTATTCTCCTACTTAACTAACTATGGCTACACCTTC. Protein product: CASSLFSYLTNYGYTF.

A single count supports this clone. This chain links TRBV18 with TRBJ2-3; TRBD2 matches 12 bases. Germline assignment: CDR1 KGHSH and CDR2 LQKENI. With V trimmed by 3 bases and J by 2 bases, 15 bases remained unmatched. CDR3 length: 20 amino acids. The CDR3 is CASSPAEWTSGTQLTDTQYF. DNA for the CDR3: TGTGCCAGCTCACCCGCCGAGTGGACTAGCGGGACCCAGCTCACAGATACGCAGTATTTT.

The CDR3 region is CASSHRPFRTSGGSSYNEQFF. CDR3 DNA sequence: TGTGCCAGCAGCCATCGCCCGTTTCGGACTAGCGGGGGGAGCTCCTACAATGAGCAGTTCTTC. The chain employs TRBV7-8 and TRBJ2-1; 14 nucleotides line up with TRBD2. The J segment lost 0 bases and the V segment lost 5 bases, leaving 15 bases of the junction unmatched. There are 21 residues in the CDR3. The germline CDR1 and CDR2 sequences are SGHVS and FQNEAQ.

This clone was detected once. The chain is built from TRBV4-1 and TRBJ2-5, with 7 bases fitting TRBD2. V was pared by 1 base and J by 3 bases, with 11 bases of the junction left unmatched. Germline CDR1 reads MGHRA; CDR2 reads YSYEKL. CDR3 size: 17 residues. CDR3 region: CASSQGFSSGIEETQYF. As DNA, the CDR3 is TGCGCCAGCAGCCAAGGCTTTTCTAGCGGTATAGAAGAGACCCAGTACTTC.

This chain links TRBV7-6 with TRBJ1-1; 7 nucleotides match TRBD1. J lost 1 base, V lost 5 bases, and 19 bases had no gene match. Germline CDR1 SGHVS, CDR2 FNYEAQ. This CDR3 has 19 amino acids. The CDR3 region has the DNA TGTGCCAGCAGCCCATATACATCCGACAGGGAAGGGTGGAACACTGAAGCTTTCTTT. Translating it yields CASSPYTSDREGWNTEAFF. Combining the CDR3 with reference TRBV7-6 and TRBJ1-1 gives the whole variable domain GAGVSQSPRYKVTKRGQDVALRCDPISGHVSLYWYRQALGQGPEFLTYFNYEAQQDKSGLPNDRFSAERPEGSISTLTIQRTEQRDSAMYRCASSPYTSDREGWNTEAFFGQGTRLTVV.

This chain joins TRBV28 and TRBJ1-6; the match to TRBD1 covers 8 bases. CDR1 and CDR2 from the germline V gene are MDHEN and SYDVKM. The CDR3 sequence is 17 residues long. V was pared by 1 base and J by 9 bases, with 11 bases of the junction left unmatched. CDR3 coding DNA: TGTGCCAGCAGTTTATATTCATCGGGAGACAGGGGTTCACCCCTCCACTTT. Its protein is CASSLYSSGDRGSPLHF. Variable domain in full (rest from reference TRBV28 and TRBJ1-6): DVKVTQSSRYLVKRTGEKVFLECVQDMDHENMFWYRQDPGLGLRLIYFSYDVKMKEKGDIPEGYSVSREKKERFSLILESASTNQTSMYLCASSLYSSGDRGSPLHFGNGTRLTVT.

This clone was detected once. The chain links TRBV5-4 to TRBJ2-2; 11 nucleotides line up with TRBD1. The CDR3 is made up of 16 amino acids. Germline V CDR1 and CDR2: SGHNT, YYREEE (reference sequence). Trimming took 0 bases from V and 6 from J; bases not matched to a gene: 4. The CDR3 region has the DNA TGTGCCAGCAGCTTGGACCGGACAGGGGGCCCCGGGGAGCTGTTTTTT. Translated, it gives CASSLDRTGGPGELFF.

The chain recombines TRBV19 with TRBJ2-1; D perhaps matches TRBD2 (5 bases). Germline V gene sequence: CDR1 LNHDA, CDR2 SQIVND (reference sequence). V was trimmed by 3 bases and J by 8 bases, leaving 11 bases between them. The CDR3 spans 13 residues. CDR3 sequence: CASSIRGLDEQFF. DNA for the CDR3: TGTGCCAGTAGTATTCGCGGGCTGGATGAGCAGTTCTTC.

This clone was recorded only once. The chain employs TRBV19 and TRBJ2-3; 10 nucleotides align to TRBD1. Germline-derived CDR1 and CDR2 are LNHDA and SQIVND (reference sequence). Trimming removed 5 bases from V and 1 base from J; junction bases left unmatched: 9. This CDR3 has 17 amino acids. In DNA, the CDR3 is TGTGCCAGTAGTCAAACTCCCGGGACAGGGGGCACAGATACGCAGTATTTT. It codes for CASSQTPGTGGTDTQYF.

The chain uses TRBV11-3 and TRBJ2-1, with D perhaps TRBD1 (5 bases). V gave up 3 bases and J gave up 11 bases, with 14 bases separating them. This CDR3 has 13 residues. Germline V gene sequence: CDR1 SGHNT, CDR2 YENEEA. CDR3 sequence (DNA): TGTGCCAGCAGCTTCACCGCGACAGAGAAGCAGTTCTTC. Translated: CASSFTATEKQFF.

The V gene is TRBV5-1, the J gene TRBJ1-4; maybe TRBD1 (5 bases). CDR3 length equals 14 residues. V was pared by 3 bases and J by 7 bases, with 13 bases between. Germline values: CDR1 SGHRS, CDR2 YFSETQ. In DNA, the CDR3 is TGCGCCAGCAGCTCGGGACTGTCAGGTGAAAAACTGTTTTTT. Translated: CASSSGLSGEKLFF.

The chain couples TRBV21-1 to TRBJ1-6; no DNA check was done on the table's D call, TRBD1. TRBV21-1 is a pseudogene segment. The CDR3 is made up of 18 amino acids. CDR3 residues: CASSKGARLGQGHSPLHF. CDR3 DNA sequence: TGTGCCAGCAGCAAAGGAGCGAGGCTAGGACAGGGGCATTCACCCCTCCACTTT.

This clone was observed a few times. The chain recombines TRBV7-9 with TRBJ2-3; a weak D match, TRBD1 (6 bases). The CDR3 is 11 amino acids. The V gene's germline CDR1 is SEHNR and CDR2 FQNEAQ (reference sequence). Trimming stripped 6 bases from V and 8 bases from J, with 9 bases between. CDR3 coding DNA: TGTGCCAGCAGTCAACAGGGTACGCAGTATTTT. Translated: CASSQQGTQYF.

This chain connects TRBV28 to TRBJ2-3; 7 nucleotides match TRBD2. Germline CDR1 is MDHEN and CDR2 is SYDVKM. This CDR3 comprises 21 residues. V was pared by 3 bases and J by 5 bases, with 26 bases of the junction left unmatched. CDR3 amino acids: CASSFPATSFYSGIGGDTQYF. As DNA, the CDR3 is TGTGCCAGCAGTTTTCCGGCCACCTCATTCTACAGCGGGATCGGGGGAGATACGCAGTATTTT.

The chain uses TRBV7-9 and TRBJ2-7, with TRBD2 as a possible D gene (5 bases). Germline CDR1 is SEHNR and CDR2 is FQNEAQ (reference sequence). This CDR3 contains 15 residues. Trimming took 3 bases from V and 3 from J, leaving 15 bases between them. CDR3 residues: CASSFQGQAVYEQYF. The CDR3 nucleotides are TGTGCCAGCAGCTTTCAAGGGCAAGCGGTCTACGAGCAGTACTTC.

This chain connects TRBV18 to TRBJ1-1, with D possibly being TRBD1 (5 bases). Per the germline V gene, CDR1 is KGHSH and CDR2 is LQKENI. V lost 7 bases, J lost 0 bases, and 15 bases lay in between. The CDR3 consists of 15 residues. The CDR3 region has the DNA TGTGCCAGCTTAGGAGGGGAGAGCATGAACACTGAAGCTTTCTTT. This translates into CASLGGESMNTEAFF.

The V call is TRBV29-1, the J call TRBJ1-2; D remains unclear. Germline lookup yields CDR1 SQVTM and CDR2 ANQGSEA. The ends were cut back, 4 bases at V and 9 bases at J, with 12 bases in the middle. The CDR3 length is 11 residues. CDR3 protein: CSVGDLERYTF. Written as DNA, the CDR3 is TGCAGCGTTGGAGATTTAGAGCGCTACACCTTC.

The chain joins TRBV30 to TRBJ1-5; D is ambiguous. The CDR3 runs 15 residues. CDR1 GTSNPN and CDR2 SVGIG come from the germline V gene (reference sequence). The V end lost 0 bases, the J end lost 3 bases, and 12 bases lay between the germline ends. The DNA of the CDR3 is TGTGCCTGGAGTGTAAGAGGGAATTACAATCAGCCCCAGCATTTT. Protein: CAWSVRGNYNQPQHF.

The chain employs TRBV5-6 and TRBJ2-2; the D gene is possibly TRBD1 (6 bases). Germline CDR1 and CDR2: SGHDT and YYEEEE. This CDR3 is built from 15 residues. V was trimmed by 3 bases and J by 6 bases, leaving 15 bases between them. CDR3 in amino acids: CASSYDPGQSGELFF. The CDR3 nucleotides read TGTGCCAGCAGCTACGACCCAGGACAGTCCGGGGAGCTGTTTTTT.